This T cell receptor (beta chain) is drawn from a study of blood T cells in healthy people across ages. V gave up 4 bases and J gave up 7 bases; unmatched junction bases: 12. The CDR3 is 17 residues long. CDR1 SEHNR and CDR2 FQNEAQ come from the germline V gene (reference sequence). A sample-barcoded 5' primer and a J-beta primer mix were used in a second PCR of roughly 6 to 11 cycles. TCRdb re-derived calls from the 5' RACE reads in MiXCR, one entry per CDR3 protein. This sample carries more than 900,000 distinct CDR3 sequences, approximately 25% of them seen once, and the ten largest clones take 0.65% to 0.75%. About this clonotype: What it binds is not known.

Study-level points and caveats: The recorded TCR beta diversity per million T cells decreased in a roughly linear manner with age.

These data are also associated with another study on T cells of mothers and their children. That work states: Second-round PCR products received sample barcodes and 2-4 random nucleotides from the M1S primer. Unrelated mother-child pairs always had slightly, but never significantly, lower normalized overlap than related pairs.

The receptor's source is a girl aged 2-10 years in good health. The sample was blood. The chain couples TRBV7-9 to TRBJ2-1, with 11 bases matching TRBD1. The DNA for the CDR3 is TGTGCCAGCAGCTCCGGGACAGGGGGTGCATATTTGAATGAGCAGTTCTTC. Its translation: CASSSGTGGAYLNEQFF. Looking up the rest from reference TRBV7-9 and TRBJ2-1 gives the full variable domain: DTGVSQNPRHKITKRGQNVTFRCDPISEHNRLYWYRQTLGQGPEFLTYFQNEAQLEKSRLLSDRFSAERPKGSFSTLEIQRTEQGDSAMYLCASSSGTGGAYLNEQFFGPGTRLTVL.